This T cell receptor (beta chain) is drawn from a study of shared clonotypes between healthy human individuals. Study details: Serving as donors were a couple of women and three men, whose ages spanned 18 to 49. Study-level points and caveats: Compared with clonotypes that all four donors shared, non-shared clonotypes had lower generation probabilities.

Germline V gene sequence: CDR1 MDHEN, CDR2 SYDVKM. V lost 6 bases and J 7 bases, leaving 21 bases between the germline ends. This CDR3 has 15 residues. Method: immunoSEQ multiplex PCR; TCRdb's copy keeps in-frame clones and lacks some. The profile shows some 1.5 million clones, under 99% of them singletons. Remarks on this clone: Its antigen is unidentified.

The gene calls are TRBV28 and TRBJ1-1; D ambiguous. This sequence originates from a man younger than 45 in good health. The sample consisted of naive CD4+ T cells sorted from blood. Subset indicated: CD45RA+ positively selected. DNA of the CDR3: TGTGCCAGCAGCCCAGCCGATCGTAACTCCCGTGAAGCTTTCTTT. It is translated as CASSPADRNSREAFF.